Listed below are T cell receptor beta chains from one sample, sequenced in a study of PD-L1 blockade in urothelial cancer. Measured with immunoSEQ multiplex PCR; TCRdb has only the in-frame clones, and not every one. Of about 130,000 clones detected, approximately 88% appear once; the ten largest clones hold 3.2%. Here the sequenced sample was PBMCs, taken around atezolizumab (anti-PD-L1) treatment. The receptor source for this set is a man aged 45-60 years with urothelial cancer. CDR3s include the opening cysteine and the closing phenylalanine or tryptophan. A D gene is named only where the DNA matches it firmly. Clone size appears in some rows only: once, few, many, or a class for an expanded clone.

d_gene	v_gene	abundance	j_gene	CDR3nt	CDR3aa
TRBD1	TRBV19	NA	TRBJ1-5	TGTGCCAGTAGTAGAGCCGACAGGGCTCGCAATCAGCCCCAGCATTTT	CASSRADRARNQPQHF
TRBD1	TRBV19	medium-sized	TRBJ1-6	TGTGCCAGTGTCGACAGGGGAGAATCACCCCTCCACTTT	CASVDRGESPLHF
NA	TRBV2	NA	TRBJ1-5	TGTGCCAGCAGTCTAACAGGCAATCAGCCCCAGCATTTT	CASSLTGNQPQHF
TRBD1	TRBV6-5	NA	TRBJ1-3	TGTGCCAGCAGTTACCTGACAGGGGGAAAAGGAAACACCATATATTTT	CASSYLTGGKGNTIYF
TRBD1	TRBV10-3	NA	TRBJ1-2	TGTGCCATCAGTGACCTTGACAGGGCAGGTGGCTACACCTTC	CAISDLDRAGGYTF
TRBD1	TRBV5-4	few	TRBJ1-4	TGTGCCAGCAGCTGGGACAGGGAAAAGGGAAAACTGTTTTTT	CASSWDREKGKLFF
NA	TRBV6-1	NA	TRBJ2-7	TGTGCCAGCAGTGAAACGGGCAGGGACACCTACGAGCAGTACTTC	CASSETGRDTYEQYF
NA	TRBV19	NA	TRBJ1-5	TGTGCCAGTAGTGCCCAGGGTGGGTTTAGCAATCAGCCCCAGCATTTT	CASSAQGGFSNQPQHF
NA	TRBV18	large	TRBJ2-7	TGTGCCAGCTCACAGGCAGGGGGGACCTACGAGCAGTACTTC	CASSQAGGTYEQYF
TRBD1	TRBV11-1	NA	TRBJ1-1	TGTGCCAGCAGCCCGACAGGGTGGCTGAACACTGAAGCTTTCTTT	CASSPTGWLNTEAFF
NA	TRBV12-1	NA	TRBJ2-5	TGTGCCAGCAGCCTGTCGGAGAGCGGGAGGAAGGTTAAACATAAGGTCGGGCAAGAGACCCAGTACTTC	CASSLSESGRKVKHKVGQETQYF
TRBD2	TRBV2	NA	TRBJ2-1	TGTGCCAGCAGTGGGACTAGCGGAGCAAAGCAGTTCTTC	CASSGTSGAKQFF
TRBD2	TRBV7-2	few	TRBJ2-5	TGTGCCAGCAGCTTAGACCCCTGGGGGGGTGGAGAGACCCAGTACTTC	CASSLDPWGGGETQYF
TRBD1	TRBV6-1	NA	TRBJ2-7	TGTGCCAGCAGTTCCGGGACAGGGGGTAAAAACGAGCAGTACTTC	CASSSGTGGKNEQYF
TRBD2	TRBV7-7	NA	TRBJ2-1	TGTGCTAGCAGCCAAACTAGCGGGAGGGCCGATGAGCAGTTCTTC	CASSQTSGRADEQFF
TRBD1	TRBV5-6	NA	TRBJ2-7	TGTGCCAGCAGCTTGGGGACAGGGTTCGGCTCCTACGAGCAGTACTTC	CASSLGTGFGSYEQYF
TRBD1	TRBV5-1	NA	TRBJ1-2	TGCGCCAGCAGCGTCGGGGACAGAAACTATGGCTACACCTTC	CASSVGDRNYGYTF
TRBD1	TRBV28	NA	TRBJ2-7	TGTGCCAGCCAGGGACAGCTCTCCTACGAGCAGTACTTC	CASQGQLSYEQYF
TRBD2	TRBV27	NA	TRBJ2-3	TGTGCCATCAACCCGGGAGGGCCAATAGATACGCAGTATTTT	CAINPGGPIDTQYF
NA	TRBV4-1	NA	TRBJ2-2	TGCGCCAGCAGCCATCCTTCCCATGGGGGAGGTTGGGCCGGGGAGCTGTTTTTT	CASSHPSHGGGWAGELFF
TRBD2	TRBV2	NA	TRBJ2-1	TGTGCCAGCAGAGAGGGGGGACTAGCGGCTTATGAGCAGTTCTTC	CASREGGLAAYEQFF
TRBD1	TRBV19	NA	TRBJ1-5	TGTGCCAGTAGTATATTTGGGACAGATAGCAATCAGCCCCAGCATTTT	CASSIFGTDSNQPQHF
TRBD2	TRBV27	NA	TRBJ2-1	TGTGCCAGCAGTCCCGGGACTAGCGGGAGTAATGAGCAGTTCTTC	CASSPGTSGSNEQFF
NA	TRBV10-3	once	TRBJ2-7	TGTGCCATCAGTGAGTCGGCAGGGAGGCACGAGCAGTACTTC	CAISESAGRHEQYF
NA	TRBV28	NA	TRBJ2-1	TGTGCCAGCTCGCGAGGGGGTATAACCTACAATGAGCAGTTCTTC	CASSRGGITYNEQFF
TRBD1	TRBV27	NA	TRBJ1-2	TGTGCCAGCAGTTTAAGGCAGGGGGTTAACTATGGCTACACCTTC	CASSLRQGVNYGYTF
TRBD1	TRBV30	few	TRBJ1-1	TGTGCCTGGAGTTCAGGACAGGGGGCTGTTGTGGCTTTCTTT	CAWSSGQGAVVAFF
TRBD1	TRBV6-4	once	TRBJ1-1	TGTGCCAGCAGCTACAGGGGGCGAGGTGAAGCTTTCTTT	CASSYRGRGEAFF
TRBD1	TRBV2	NA	TRBJ1-1	TGTGCCAGCAATCCCGGGACAGGGGGCACTGAAGCTTTCTTT	CASNPGTGGTEAFF
TRBD1	TRBV7-3	NA	TRBJ1-2	TGTGCCAGCAGCTTAGTTGGGACAGGGGGCGAGAATGGCTACACCTTC	CASSLVGTGGENGYTF
TRBD2	TRBV5-1	once	TRBJ2-1	TGCGCCAGCAGCCAACTAGCGGGAGCTGCGGATGAGCAGTTCTTC	CASSQLAGAADEQFF
TRBD1	TRBV19	NA	TRBJ1-2	TGTGCCAGTAGTGTCGACAGGGGGCTGGTTGGCTACACCTTC	CASSVDRGLVGYTF
TRBD1	TRBV9	NA	TRBJ2-7	TGTGCCAGCAGTCGATTCGCGGGACAGGGCTACGAGCAGTACTTC	CASSRFAGQGYEQYF
NA	TRBV4-2	NA	TRBJ2-7	TGTGCCAGCAGCCCAGCTGGGGGAGGCGGATACGAGCAGTACTTC	CASSPAGGGGYEQYF
NA	TRBV5-1	NA	TRBJ1-4	TGCGCCAGCAGCTCCCGAGACCCGGCGGCTAATGAAAAACTGTTTTTT	CASSSRDPAANEKLFF
NA	TRBV14	NA	TRBJ2-7	TGTGCCAGCAGCCCCGGACACGTCTTCGGGGAGCAGTACTTC	CASSPGHVFGEQYF
NA	TRBV27	NA	TRBJ2-3	TGTGCCAGCAGTTTCGTCGGGATCACAGATACGCAGTATTTT	CASSFVGITDTQYF
NA	TRBV7-8	NA	TRBJ1-5	TGTGCCAGCAGCTTAATGCTACGAGATCGCAATCAGCCCCAGCATTTT	CASSLMLRDRNQPQHF
TRBD2	TRBV28	NA	TRBJ2-1	TGTGCCAGCAGTATGAGACTAGCTCAGGCCTTCAATGAGCAGTTCTTC	CASSMRLAQAFNEQFF
NA	TRBV19	NA	TRBJ2-2	TGTGCCAGCGACGGGACACCGAACACCGGGGAGCTGTTTTTT	CASDGTPNTGELFF
TRBD2	TRBV5-1	NA	TRBJ2-3	TGCGCCAGCATAAGGGGTCAACCGGGACTAGCGGGCACAGATACGCAGTATTTT	CASIRGQPGLAGTDTQYF
NA	TRBV2	once	TRBJ1-4	TGTGCCAGCATGCCTGGCAGGGGTTATGAAAAACTGTTTTTT	CASMPGRGYEKLFF
TRBD1	TRBV4-1	NA	TRBJ1-5	TGCGCCAGCAGCCAAGATCATCGGACAGGGGGTTCGGGTCAGCCCCAGCATTTT	CASSQDHRTGGSGQPQHF